What follows are 15 T cell receptor beta chains derived from one specimen sequenced in a study of CD8+ T cells in alopecia areata. RNA, once extracted, was reverse transcribed into cDNA for use as the sequencing template. Measured with immunoSEQ multiplex PCR; TCRdb has only the in-frame clones, and not every one. Among about 220,000 clones listed, around 57% were seen once. The treatment here: oral pan-JAK inhibitor, 5-10 mg twice daily. Specimen: CD4+ T cells sorted from blood, collected at week 4, from a patient treated with tofacitinib. The receptors here all came from a human donor with alopecia areata.

This chain joins TRBV9 and TRBJ2-3; no firm D call. The CDR3 has 14 residues. Germline V gene data show CDR1 as SGDLS and CDR2 as YYNGEE. The germline V and J ends were trimmed by 4 bases and 0 bases, with 9 bases remaining between them. The CDR3 DNA follows: TGTGCCAGCAGCACCCGTCAGAGCACAGATACGCAGTATTTT. Translated, it gives CASSTRQSTDTQYF. Combining the CDR3 with reference TRBV9 and TRBJ2-3 gives the whole variable domain DSGVTQTPKHLITATGQRVTLRCSPRSGDLSVYWYQQSLDQGLQFLIQYYNGEERAKGNILERFSAQQFPDLHSELNLSSLELGDSALYFCASSTRQSTDTQYFGPGTRLTVL.

This clone was seen a few times. This chain connects TRBV4-1 to TRBJ2-5; 7 nucleotides agree with TRBD2. CDR1 and CDR2 (germline): MGHRA, YSYEKL. The V segment lost 5 bases and the J segment 0 bases; nucleotides outside the gene matches: 12. The CDR3 extends over 17 amino acids. The CDR3 bases are TGCGCCAGCAGCTCCCAACCGGCTAGCGGCAACCAAGAGACCCAGTACTTC. Translated, it gives CASSSQPASGNQETQYF.

The chain joins TRBV29-1 to TRBJ1-2; D not certain. V shed 0 bases and J shed 6 bases, with 17 bases lying between them. CDR1 and CDR2 (germline): SQVTM, ANQGSEA. CDR3 length equals 15 residues. CDR3 protein: CSVEDQTRQTHGYTF. The CDR3 region has the DNA TGCAGCGTTGAAGATCAGACACGGCAAACTCATGGCTACACCTTC. Complete variable domain (other parts from reference TRBV29-1 and TRBJ1-2): SAVISQKPSRDICQRGTSLTIQCQVDSQVTMMFWYRQQPGQSLTLIATANQGSEATYESGFVIDKFPISRPNLTFSTLTVSNMSPEDSSIYLCSVEDQTRQTHGYTFGSGTRLTVV.

V is TRBV11-2 and J is TRBJ2-6; perhaps D is TRBD1 or TRBD2 (5 bases each). Trimming removed 5 bases at V and 5 bases at J, with 13 bases between. This CDR3 comprises 15 residues. Germline lookup yields CDR1 SGHAT and CDR2 FQNNGV. DNA for the CDR3: TGTGCCAGCAGCCCCACCGGGGCCTGGGCCAACGTCCTGACTTTC. The encoded protein is CASSPTGAWANVLTF.

The chain links TRBV29-1 to TRBJ1-4; the match to TRBD1 covers 9 bases. The germline gives CDR1 SQVTM, CDR2 ANQGSEA. V trimming: 6 bases; J trimming: 7 bases; junction bases outside the gene matches: 3. This CDR3 has 12 amino acids. CDR3 amino acids: CSVRTGAEKLFF. CDR3 in DNA: TGCAGCGTAAGGACAGGGGCTGAAAAACTGTTTTTT.

The chain links TRBV30 to TRBJ2-1; unclear D gene. CDR1 is GTSNPN, CDR2 SVGIG, per germline (reference sequence). Trimming took off 5 bases at V and 7 bases at J, with 9 bases between the two ends. CDR3 length: 11 residues. CDR3 DNA sequence: TGTGCCTGGGGCAATTTGAATGAGCAGTTCTTC. This gives the protein CAWGNLNEQFF.

This sequence joins TRBV29-1 and TRBJ2-2; D uncertain. V was cut by 4 bases and J by 5 bases, with 14 bases left in between. The CDR3 sequence is 14 residues long. Germline-derived CDR1 and CDR2 are SQVTM and ANQGSEA. The CDR3 DNA reads as TGCAGCGTTGGGCATGCACCTACTACCGGGGAGCTGTTTTTT. Translated: CSVGHAPTTGELFF.

The V call is TRBV29-1, the J call TRBJ2-3, with D possibly matching TRBD1 (6 bases). This CDR3 is built from 13 residues. Trimming left V 1 base short and J 5 bases short, with 10 bases between. Germline V gene lookup returns CDR1 SQVTM and CDR2 ANQGSEA. This CDR3 is CSVEVGAGDTQYF. The CDR3 bases are TGCAGCGTTGAAGTGGGGGCGGGAGATACGCAGTATTTT.

The V and J genes are TRBV5-4 and TRBJ2-3; 10 bases agree with TRBD1. Trimming removed 0 bases from V and 5 bases from J; junction bases left unmatched: 3. There are 15 residues in the CDR3. CDR1 and CDR2 (germline): SGHNT, YYREEE (reference sequence). CDR3 region: CASSLAWDRGDTQYF. CDR3 nucleotides: TGTGCCAGCAGCTTGGCCTGGGACAGGGGAGATACGCAGTATTTT.

The V gene is TRBV30, the J gene TRBJ1-1, with 8 bases fitting TRBD1. V was clipped by 3 bases and J by 3 bases; unmatched bases: 6. Germline CDR1 reads GTSNPN; CDR2 reads SVGIG (reference sequence). The CDR3 loop spans 14 amino acids. In DNA form, the CDR3 reads TGTGCCTGGAGGACACTACAGGGGGACACTGAAGCTTTCTTT. Protein: CAWRTLQGDTEAFF. The full variable domain, with the rest looked up from reference TRBV30 and TRBJ1-1, is SQTIHQWPATLVQPVGSPLSLECTVEGTSNPNLYWYRQAAGRGLQLLFYSVGIGQISSEVPQNLSASRPQDRQFILSSKKLLLSDSGFYLCAWRTLQGDTEAFFGQGTRLTVV.

This clone was observed a few times. The rearrangement links TRBV29-1 to TRBJ1-1; D is unclear. Trimming shortened V by 8 bases and J by 3 bases, and 19 bases separated the two germline ends. Per the germline V gene, CDR1 is SQVTM and CDR2 is ANQGSEA. The CDR3 covers 14 residues. The CDR3 reads CSSVALRKDTEAFF. In DNA form, the CDR3 reads TGCAGCTCGGTAGCTTTAAGAAAGGACACTGAAGCTTTCTTT.

V usage is TRBV20-1 and J usage is TRBJ1-2, with no clear D. V gave up 3 bases and J gave up 12 bases, with 8 bases separating them. There are 9 residues in the CDR3. Per germline, CDR1 DFQATT and CDR2 SNEGSKA (reference sequence). The CDR3, as DNA: TGCAGTGCTAGGGGTTCTCACACCTTC. This encodes CSARGSHTF.

V is TRBV29-1 and J is TRBJ2-4, with D perhaps given as TRBD1 or TRBD2 (5 bases each). Germline V gene sequence: CDR1 SQVTM, CDR2 ANQGSEA. V was cut by 7 bases and J by 9 bases, with 25 bases left in between. CDR3 length: 15 residues. The CDR3: CSAIPWDGGERIQYF. DNA of the CDR3: TGCAGCGCCATACCCTGGGACGGCGGTGAACGCATTCAGTACTTC.

The rearrangement joins TRBV29-1 to TRBJ2-7; 9 bases agree with TRBD1. Germline V gene data show CDR1 as SQVTM and CDR2 as ANQGSEA. The CDR3 extends over 14 amino acids. The V gene end was trimmed by 5 bases and the J gene end by 6 bases; junction bases not matched to a gene: 11. The CDR3 reads CSVNPGTGSVEQYF. As DNA, the CDR3 is TGCAGCGTTAACCCCGGGACAGGGTCTGTCGAGCAGTACTTC.

A word on this clone: The junction and the germline gene differ at one end; a read error may be behind it. The V gene is TRBV7-2, the J gene TRBJ1-6, with D tentatively TRBD1 (5 bases). This CDR3 has 15 amino acids. Germline CDR1 and CDR2: SGHTA and FQGNSA. The CDR3 here is CASSQEAGTNSPLHF. The CDR3 nucleotides read TGCGCCAGCAGCCAAGAGGCAGGGACCAATTCACCCCTCCACTTT.